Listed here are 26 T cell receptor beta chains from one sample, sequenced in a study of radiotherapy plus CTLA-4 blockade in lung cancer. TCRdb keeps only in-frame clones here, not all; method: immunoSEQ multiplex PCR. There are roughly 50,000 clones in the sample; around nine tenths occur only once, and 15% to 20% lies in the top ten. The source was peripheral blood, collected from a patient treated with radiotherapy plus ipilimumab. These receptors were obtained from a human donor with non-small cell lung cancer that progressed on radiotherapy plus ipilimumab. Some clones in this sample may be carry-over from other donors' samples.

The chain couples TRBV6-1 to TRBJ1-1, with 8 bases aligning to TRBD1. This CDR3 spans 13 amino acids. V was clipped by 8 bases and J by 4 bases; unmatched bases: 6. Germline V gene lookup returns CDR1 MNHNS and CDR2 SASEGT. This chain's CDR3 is CASSAQGGTEAFF. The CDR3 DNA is TGTGCCAGCTCGGCACAGGGGGGCACTGAAGCTTTCTTT.

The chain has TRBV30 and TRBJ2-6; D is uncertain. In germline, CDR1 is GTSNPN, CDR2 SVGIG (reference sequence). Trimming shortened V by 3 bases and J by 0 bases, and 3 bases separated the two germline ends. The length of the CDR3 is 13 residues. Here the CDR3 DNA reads TGTGCCTGGAGGGCCTCTGGGGCCAACGTCCTGACTTTC. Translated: CAWRASGANVLTF.

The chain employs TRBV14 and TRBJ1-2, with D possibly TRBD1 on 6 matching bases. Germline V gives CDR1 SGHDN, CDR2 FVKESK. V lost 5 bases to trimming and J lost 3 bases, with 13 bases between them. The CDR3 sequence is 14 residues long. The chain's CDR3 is CASSSSQGYYGYTF. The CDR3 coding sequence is TGTGCCAGCAGCTCAAGTCAGGGGTACTATGGCTACACCTTC.

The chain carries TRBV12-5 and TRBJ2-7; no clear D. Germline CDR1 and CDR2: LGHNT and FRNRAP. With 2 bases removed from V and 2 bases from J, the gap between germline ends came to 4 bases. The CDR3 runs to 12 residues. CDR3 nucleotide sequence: TGTGCTAGTGGTTTGCAAACCTACGAGCAGTACTTC. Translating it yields CASGLQTYEQYF.

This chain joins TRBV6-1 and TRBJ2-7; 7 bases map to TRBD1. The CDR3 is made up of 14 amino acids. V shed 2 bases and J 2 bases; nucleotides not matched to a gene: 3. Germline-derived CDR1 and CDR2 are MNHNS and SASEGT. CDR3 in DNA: TGTGCCAGCAGTGAAATCGACAGGGCCTACGAGCAGTACTTC. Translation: CASSEIDRAYEQYF.

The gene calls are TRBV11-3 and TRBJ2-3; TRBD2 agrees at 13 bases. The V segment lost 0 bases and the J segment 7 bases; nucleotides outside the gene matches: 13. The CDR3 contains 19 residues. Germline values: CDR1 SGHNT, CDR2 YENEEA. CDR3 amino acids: CASSLDDIQGTSGINTQYF. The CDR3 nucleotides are TGTGCCAGCAGCTTAGATGATATACAGGGGACTAGCGGGATTAATACGCAGTATTTT.

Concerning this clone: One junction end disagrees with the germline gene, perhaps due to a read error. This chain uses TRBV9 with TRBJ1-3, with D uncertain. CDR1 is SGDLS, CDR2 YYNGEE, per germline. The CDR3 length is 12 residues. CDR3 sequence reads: CASSDDKNAIYF. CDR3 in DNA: TGTGCCAGCAGCGACGACAAAAACGCCATATATTTT. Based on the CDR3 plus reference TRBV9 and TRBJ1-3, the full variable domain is DSGVTQTPKHLITATGQRVTLRCSPRSGDLSVYWYQQSLDQGLQFLIQYYNGEERAKGNILERFSAQQFPDLHSELNLSSLELGDSALYFCASSDDKNAIYFGEGSWLTVV.

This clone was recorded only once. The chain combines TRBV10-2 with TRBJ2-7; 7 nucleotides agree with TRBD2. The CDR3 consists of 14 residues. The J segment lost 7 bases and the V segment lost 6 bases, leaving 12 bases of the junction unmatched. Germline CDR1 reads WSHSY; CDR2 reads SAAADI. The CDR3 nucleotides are TGCGCCAGCAGACCTCCTAGCGGACGGGGGGAGCAGTACTTC. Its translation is CASRPPSGRGEQYF.

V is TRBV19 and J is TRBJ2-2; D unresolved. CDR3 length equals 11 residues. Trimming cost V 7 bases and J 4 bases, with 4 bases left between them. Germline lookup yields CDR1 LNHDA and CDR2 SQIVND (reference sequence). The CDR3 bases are TGTGCCAGTACGAGCACCGGGGAGCTGTTTTTT. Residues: CASTSTGELFF.

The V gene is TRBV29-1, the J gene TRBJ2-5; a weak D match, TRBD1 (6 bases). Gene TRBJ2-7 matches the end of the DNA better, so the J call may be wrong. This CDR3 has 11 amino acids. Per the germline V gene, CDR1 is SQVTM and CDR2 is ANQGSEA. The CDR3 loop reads CSEGQNYEQYF. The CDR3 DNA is TGCAGCGAAGGACAGAACTACGAGCAGTACTTC.

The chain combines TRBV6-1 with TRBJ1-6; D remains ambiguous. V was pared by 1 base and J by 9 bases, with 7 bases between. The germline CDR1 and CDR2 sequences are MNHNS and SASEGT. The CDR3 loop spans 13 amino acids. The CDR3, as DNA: TGTGCCAGCAGTGAAGATCGAGGTTCACCCCTCCACTTT. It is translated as CASSEDRGSPLHF.

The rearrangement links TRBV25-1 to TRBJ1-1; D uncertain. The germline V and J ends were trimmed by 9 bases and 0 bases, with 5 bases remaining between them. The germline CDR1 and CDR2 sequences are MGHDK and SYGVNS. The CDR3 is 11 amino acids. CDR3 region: CASAVNTEAFF. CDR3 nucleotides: TGTGCCAGTGCAGTGAACACTGAAGCTTTCTTT. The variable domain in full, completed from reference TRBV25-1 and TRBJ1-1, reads EADIYQTPRYLVIGTGKKITLECSQTMGHDKMYWYQQDPGMELHLIHYSYGVNSTEKGDLSSESTVSRIRTEHFPLTLESARPSHTSQYLCASAVNTEAFFGQGTRLTVV.

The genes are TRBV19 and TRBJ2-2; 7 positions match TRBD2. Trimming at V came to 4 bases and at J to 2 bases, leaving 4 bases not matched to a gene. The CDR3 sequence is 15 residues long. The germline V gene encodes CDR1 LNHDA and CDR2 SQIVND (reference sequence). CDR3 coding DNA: TGTGCCAGTAGTAAAAGGGGACTAAACACCGGGGAGCTGTTTTTT. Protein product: CASSKRGLNTGELFF.

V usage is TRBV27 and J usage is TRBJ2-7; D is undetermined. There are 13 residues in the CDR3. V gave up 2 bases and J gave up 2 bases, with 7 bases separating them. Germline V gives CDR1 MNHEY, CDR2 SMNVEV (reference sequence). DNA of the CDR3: TGTGCCAGCAGTTTAACAGCCCCCTACGAGCAGTACTTC. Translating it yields CASSLTAPYEQYF.

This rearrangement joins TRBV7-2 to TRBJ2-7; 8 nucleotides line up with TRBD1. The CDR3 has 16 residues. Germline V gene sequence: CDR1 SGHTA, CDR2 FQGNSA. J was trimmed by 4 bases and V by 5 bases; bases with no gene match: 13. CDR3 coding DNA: TGTGCCAGCAGCCCACCTCGGACAGGGTATACTTACGAGCAGTACTTC. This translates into CASSPPRTGYTYEQYF.

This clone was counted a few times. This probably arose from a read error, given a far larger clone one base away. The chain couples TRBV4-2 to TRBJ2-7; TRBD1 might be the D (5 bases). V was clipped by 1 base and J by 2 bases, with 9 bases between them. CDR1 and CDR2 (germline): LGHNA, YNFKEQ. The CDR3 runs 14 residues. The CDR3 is CASSQVQGTYEQYF. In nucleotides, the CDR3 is TGTGCCAGCAGCCAAGTTCAGGGTACCTACGAGCAGTACTTC.

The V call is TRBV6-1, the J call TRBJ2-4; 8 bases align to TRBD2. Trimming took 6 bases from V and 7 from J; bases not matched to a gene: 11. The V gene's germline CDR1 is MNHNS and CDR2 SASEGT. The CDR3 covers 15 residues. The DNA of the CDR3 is TGTGCCAGCAGGACATTAGCGGGGCTGGGGAACATTCAGTACTTC. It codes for CASRTLAGLGNIQYF.

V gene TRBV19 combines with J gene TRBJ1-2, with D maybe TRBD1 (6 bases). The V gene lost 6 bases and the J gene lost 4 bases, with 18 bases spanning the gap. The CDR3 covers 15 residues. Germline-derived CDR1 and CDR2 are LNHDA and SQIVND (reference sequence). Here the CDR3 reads CASSQETGTFYGYTF. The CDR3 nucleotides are TGTGCCAGTAGCCAGGAGACAGGAACCTTCTATGGCTACACCTTC.

The CDR3 sequence: CASSLSVTGDLTEAFF. Here the CDR3 DNA reads TGCGCCAGCAGCTTGTCGGTAACAGGGGATCTCACTGAAGCTTTCTTT. This chain joins TRBV5-1 and TRBJ1-1; TRBD1 agrees at 7 bases. The CDR3 totals 16 residues. Per the germline V gene, CDR1 is SGHRS and CDR2 is YFSETQ. V gave up 1 base and J gave up 4 bases; unmatched junction bases: 10.

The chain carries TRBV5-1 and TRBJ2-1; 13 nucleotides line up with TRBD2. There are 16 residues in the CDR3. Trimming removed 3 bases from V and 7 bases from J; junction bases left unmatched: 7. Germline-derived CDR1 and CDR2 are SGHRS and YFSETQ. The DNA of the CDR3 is TGCGCCAGCAGCTCCCGGACTAGCGGGGGCGGGAATGAGCAGTTCTTC. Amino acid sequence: CASSSRTSGGGNEQFF.

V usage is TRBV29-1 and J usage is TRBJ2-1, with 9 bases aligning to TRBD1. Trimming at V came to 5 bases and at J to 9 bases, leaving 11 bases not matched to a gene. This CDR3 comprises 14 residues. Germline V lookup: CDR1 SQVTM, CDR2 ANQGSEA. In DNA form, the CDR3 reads TGCAGCGTTTTCCGGGACAGGGTACTCAGTGAGCAGTTCTTC. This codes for CSVFRDRVLSEQFF.

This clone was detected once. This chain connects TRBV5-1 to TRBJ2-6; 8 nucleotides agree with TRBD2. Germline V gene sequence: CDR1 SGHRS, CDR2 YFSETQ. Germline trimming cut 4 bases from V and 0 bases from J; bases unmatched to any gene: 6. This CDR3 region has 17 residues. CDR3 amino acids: CASSPSGGSSGANVLTF. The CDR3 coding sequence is TGCGCCAGCAGCCCCTCGGGGGGGAGCTCTGGGGCCAACGTCCTGACTTTC.

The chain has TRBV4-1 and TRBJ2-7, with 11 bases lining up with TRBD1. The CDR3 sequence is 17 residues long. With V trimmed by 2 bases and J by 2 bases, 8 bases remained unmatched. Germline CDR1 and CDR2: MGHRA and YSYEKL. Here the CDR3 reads CASSQPSGTGGTYEQYF. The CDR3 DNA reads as TGCGCCAGCAGCCAACCATCCGGGACAGGGGGAACCTACGAGCAGTACTTC.

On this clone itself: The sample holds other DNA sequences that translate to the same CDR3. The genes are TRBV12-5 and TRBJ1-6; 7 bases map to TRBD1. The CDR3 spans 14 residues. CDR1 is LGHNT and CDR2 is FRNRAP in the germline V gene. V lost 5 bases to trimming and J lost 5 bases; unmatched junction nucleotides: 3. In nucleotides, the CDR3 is TGTGCTAGTGGTCGGGACAGCCATAATTCACCCCTCCACTTT. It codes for CASGRDSHNSPLHF.

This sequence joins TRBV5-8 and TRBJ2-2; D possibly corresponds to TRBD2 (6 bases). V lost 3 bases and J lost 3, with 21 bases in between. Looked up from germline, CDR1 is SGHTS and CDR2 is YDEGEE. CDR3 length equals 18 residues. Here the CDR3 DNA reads TGTGCCAGCAGCTCCTACCCGGGACTCCCAAGACACACCGGGGAGCTGTTTTTT. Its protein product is CASSSYPGLPRHTGELFF.

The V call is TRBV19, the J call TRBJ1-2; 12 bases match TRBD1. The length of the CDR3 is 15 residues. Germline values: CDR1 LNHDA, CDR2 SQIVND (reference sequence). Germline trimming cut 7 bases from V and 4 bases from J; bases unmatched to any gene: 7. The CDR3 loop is CASTLGTGGIYGYTF. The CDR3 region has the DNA TGTGCCAGTACCTTGGGGACAGGGGGCATCTATGGCTACACCTTC.